This TCR beta chain was identified in a study of cytomegalovirus exposure and HLA in healthy donors. Study-level points and caveats: In a later analysis, at a false discovery rate of 0.05, under 20,000 TCR beta sequences were associated with HLA alleles.

The PCR used 60 Vbeta and 13 Jbeta primers. The data were produced by immunoSEQ multiplex PCR, yet TCRdb's version contains in-frame clones alone and is incomplete. The data hold 180,000 or so clones, with 80% to 90% observed a single time. Comment on this clone: The antigen is unknown.

The V gene end was trimmed by 9 bases and the J gene end by 8 bases; junction bases not matched to a gene: 6. CDR1 LNHDA and CDR2 SQIVND come from the germline V gene (reference sequence). The CDR3 runs 11 residues. The rearrangement uses TRBV19 and TRBJ2-7, with 8 bases fitting TRBD2. Sequenced sample: PBMCs. This TCR came from a woman in her 30s in good health and CMV-seronegative. The DNA for the CDR3 is TGTGCCAGCAGGGGACTAGTCAAGCAGTACTTC. As protein: CASRGLVKQYF.